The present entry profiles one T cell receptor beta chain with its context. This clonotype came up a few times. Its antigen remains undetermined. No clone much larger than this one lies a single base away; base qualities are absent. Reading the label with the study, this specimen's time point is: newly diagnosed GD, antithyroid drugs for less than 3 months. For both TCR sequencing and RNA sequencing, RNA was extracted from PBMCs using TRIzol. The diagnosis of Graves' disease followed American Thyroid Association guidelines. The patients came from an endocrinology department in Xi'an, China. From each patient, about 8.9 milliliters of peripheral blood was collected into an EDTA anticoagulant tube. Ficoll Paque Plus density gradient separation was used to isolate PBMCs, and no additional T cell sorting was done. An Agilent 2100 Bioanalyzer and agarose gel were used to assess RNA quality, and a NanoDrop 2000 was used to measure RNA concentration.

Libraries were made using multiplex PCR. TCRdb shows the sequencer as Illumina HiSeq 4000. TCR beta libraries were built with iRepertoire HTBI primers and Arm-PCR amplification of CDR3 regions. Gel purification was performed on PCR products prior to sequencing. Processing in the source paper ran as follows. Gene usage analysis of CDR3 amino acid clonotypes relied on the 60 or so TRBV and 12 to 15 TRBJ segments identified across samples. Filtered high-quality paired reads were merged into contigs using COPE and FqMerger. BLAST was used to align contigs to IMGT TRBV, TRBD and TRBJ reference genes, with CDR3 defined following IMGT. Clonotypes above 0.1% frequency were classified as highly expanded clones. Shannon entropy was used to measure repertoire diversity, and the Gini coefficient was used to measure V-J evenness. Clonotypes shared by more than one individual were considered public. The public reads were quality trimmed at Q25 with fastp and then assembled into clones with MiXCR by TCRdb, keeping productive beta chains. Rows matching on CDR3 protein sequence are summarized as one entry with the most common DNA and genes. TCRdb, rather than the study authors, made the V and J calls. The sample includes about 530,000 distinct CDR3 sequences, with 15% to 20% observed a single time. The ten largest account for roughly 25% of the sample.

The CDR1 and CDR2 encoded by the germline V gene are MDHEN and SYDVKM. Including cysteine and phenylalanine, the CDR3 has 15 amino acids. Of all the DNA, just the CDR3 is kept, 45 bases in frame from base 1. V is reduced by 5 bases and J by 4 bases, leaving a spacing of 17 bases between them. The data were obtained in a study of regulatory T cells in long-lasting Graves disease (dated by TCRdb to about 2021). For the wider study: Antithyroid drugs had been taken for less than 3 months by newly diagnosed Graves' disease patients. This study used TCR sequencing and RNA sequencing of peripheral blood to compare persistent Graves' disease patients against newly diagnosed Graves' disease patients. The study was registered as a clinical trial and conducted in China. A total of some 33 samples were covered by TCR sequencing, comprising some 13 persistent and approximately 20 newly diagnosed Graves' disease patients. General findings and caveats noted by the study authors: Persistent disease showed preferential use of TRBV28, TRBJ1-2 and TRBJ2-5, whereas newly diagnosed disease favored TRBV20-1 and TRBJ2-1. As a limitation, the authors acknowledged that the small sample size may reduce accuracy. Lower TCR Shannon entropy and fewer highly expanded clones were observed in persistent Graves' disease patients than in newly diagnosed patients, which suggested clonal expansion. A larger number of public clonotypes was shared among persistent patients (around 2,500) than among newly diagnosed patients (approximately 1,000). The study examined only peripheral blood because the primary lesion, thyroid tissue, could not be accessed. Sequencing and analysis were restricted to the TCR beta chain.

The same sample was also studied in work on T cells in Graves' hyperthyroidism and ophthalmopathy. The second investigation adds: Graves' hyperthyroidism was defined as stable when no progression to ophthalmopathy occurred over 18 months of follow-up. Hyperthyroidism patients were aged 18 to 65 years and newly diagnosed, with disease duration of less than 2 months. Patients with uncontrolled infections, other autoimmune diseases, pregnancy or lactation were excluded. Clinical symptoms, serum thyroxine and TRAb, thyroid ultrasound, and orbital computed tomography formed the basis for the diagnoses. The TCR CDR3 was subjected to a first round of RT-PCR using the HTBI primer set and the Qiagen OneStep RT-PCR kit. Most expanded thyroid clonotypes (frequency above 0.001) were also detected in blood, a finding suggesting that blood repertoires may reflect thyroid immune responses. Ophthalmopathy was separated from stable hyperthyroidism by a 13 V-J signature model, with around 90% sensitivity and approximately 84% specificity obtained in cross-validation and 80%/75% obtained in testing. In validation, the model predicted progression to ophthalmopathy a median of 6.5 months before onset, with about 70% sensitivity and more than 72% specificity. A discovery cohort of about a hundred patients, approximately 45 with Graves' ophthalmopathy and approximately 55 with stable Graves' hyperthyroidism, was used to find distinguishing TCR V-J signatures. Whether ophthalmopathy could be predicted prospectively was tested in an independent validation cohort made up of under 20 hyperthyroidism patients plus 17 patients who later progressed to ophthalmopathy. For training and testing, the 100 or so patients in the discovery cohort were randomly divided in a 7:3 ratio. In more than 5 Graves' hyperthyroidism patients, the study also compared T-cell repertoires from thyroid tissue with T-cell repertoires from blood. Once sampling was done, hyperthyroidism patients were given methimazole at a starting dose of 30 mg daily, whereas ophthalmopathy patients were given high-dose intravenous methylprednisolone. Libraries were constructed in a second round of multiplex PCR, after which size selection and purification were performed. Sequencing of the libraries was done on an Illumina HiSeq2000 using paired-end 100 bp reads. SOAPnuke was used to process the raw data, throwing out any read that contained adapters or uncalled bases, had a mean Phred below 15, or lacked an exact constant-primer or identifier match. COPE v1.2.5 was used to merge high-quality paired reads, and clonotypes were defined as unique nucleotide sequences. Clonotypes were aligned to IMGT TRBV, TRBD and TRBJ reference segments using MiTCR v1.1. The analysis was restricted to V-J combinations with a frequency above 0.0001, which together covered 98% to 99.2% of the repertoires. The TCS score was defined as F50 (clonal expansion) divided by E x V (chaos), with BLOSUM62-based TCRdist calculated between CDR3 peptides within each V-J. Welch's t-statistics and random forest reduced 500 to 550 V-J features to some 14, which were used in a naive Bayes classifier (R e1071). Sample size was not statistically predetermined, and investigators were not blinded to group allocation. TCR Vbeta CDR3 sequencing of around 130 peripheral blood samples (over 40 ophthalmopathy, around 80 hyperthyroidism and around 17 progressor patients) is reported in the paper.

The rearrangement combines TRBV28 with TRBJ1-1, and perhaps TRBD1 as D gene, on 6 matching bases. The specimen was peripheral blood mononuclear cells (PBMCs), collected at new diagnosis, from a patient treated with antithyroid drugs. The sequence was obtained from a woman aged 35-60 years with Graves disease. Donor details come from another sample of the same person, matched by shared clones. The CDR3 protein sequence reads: CASSPLPGVGTEAFF. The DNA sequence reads TGTGCCAGCAGTCCGCTCCCAGGGGTTGGCACTGAAGCTTTCTTT. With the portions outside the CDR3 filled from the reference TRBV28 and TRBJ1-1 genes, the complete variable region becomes DVKVTQSSRYLVKRTGEKVFLECVQDMDHENMFWYRQDPGLGLRLIYFSYDVKMKEKGDIPEGYSVSREKKERFSLILESASTNQTSMYLCASSPLPGVGTEAFFGQGTRLTVV.